Listed here are 10 T cell receptor beta chains from one sample, sequenced in a study of shared clonotypes between healthy human individuals. Measured with immunoSEQ multiplex PCR; TCRdb has only the in-frame clones, and not every one. The sample consists of roughly 720,000 clones, about 92% of them appearing once. Specimen: memory CD8+ T cells from PBMCs. Subset denoted: CD45RO+ cells pooled with CCR7-negative TemRA cells. The receptors originated from a man between 18 and 29 years old in good health. Some clones in this sample may be carry-over from other donors' samples.

The J gene is TRBJ1-2, the V gene TRBV5-6; 7 bases are a match to TRBD1. CDR1 and CDR2 (germline): SGHDT, YYEEEE. The CDR3 length is 12 residues. V shed 3 bases and J 5 bases; nucleotides not matched to a gene: 1. CDR3 in amino acids: CASSSGQYGYTF. As DNA, the CDR3 is TGTGCCAGCAGCTCGGGACAGTATGGCTACACCTTC.

The rearrangement joins TRBV19 to TRBJ2-5, with TRBD1 as a possible D gene (6 bases). The V gene's germline CDR1 is LNHDA and CDR2 SQIVND (reference sequence). V gave up 5 bases and J gave up 5 bases, with 12 bases separating them. This CDR3 is 13 amino acids long. This chain's CDR3 is CASSLDSEETQYF. The DNA of the CDR3 is TGTGCCAGTAGTCTGGACAGTGAGGAGACCCAGTACTTC. Supplemented by reference TRBV19 and TRBJ2-5, the full variable domain reads DGGITQSPKYLFRKEGQNVTLSCEQNLNHDAMYWYRQDPGQGLRLIYYSQIVNDFQKGDIAEGYSVSREKKESFPLTVTSAQKNPTAFYLCASSLDSEETQYFGPGTRLLVL.

The chain couples TRBV11-2 to TRBJ2-1; D ambiguous. Deletions cut 1 base from V and 7 bases from J, with 11 bases between. Germline CDR1 SGHAT, CDR2 FQNNGV. This CDR3 spans 14 amino acids. The CDR3 protein is CASSLGPLWNEQFF. CDR3 coding DNA: TGTGCCAGCAGCTTAGGCCCACTATGGAATGAGCAGTTCTTC.

This chain connects TRBV28 to TRBJ2-1, with a weak D call TRBD1 (6 bases). CDR3 length: 16 residues. CDR1 is MDHEN and CDR2 is SYDVKM in the germline V gene. Trimming cost V 5 bases and J 4 bases, with 18 bases left between them. The CDR3 loop is CASSSKQGTPYNEQFF. In DNA form, the CDR3 reads TGTGCCAGCAGTAGTAAACAGGGAACCCCTTACAATGAGCAGTTCTTC.

The chain couples TRBV5-4 to TRBJ2-7, with 16 bases that match TRBD2. The CDR3 sequence is 17 residues long. The ends lost 3 bases at V and 8 bases at J; junction bases unmatched: 11. Germline assignment: CDR1 SGHNT and CDR2 YYREEE (reference sequence). This CDR3 is CASSWGLAGGWENQQYF. CDR3 sequence (DNA): TGTGCCAGCAGCTGGGGACTAGCGGGAGGGTGGGAGAATCAGCAGTACTTC.

The CDR3 coding sequence is TGTGCCAGCAGCCCTAGTTCGGGGGTCGATGGCTACACCTTC. Amino acid sequence: CASSPSSGVDGYTF. V is TRBV5-6 and J is TRBJ1-2; D is perhaps TRBD1 (5 bases). Germline-derived CDR1 and CDR2 are SGHDT and YYEEEE. The CDR3 consists of 14 residues. V was clipped by 4 bases and J by 6 bases, with 16 bases between them. The whole variable domain, filled in from reference TRBV5-6 and TRBJ1-2, reads DAGVTQSPTHLIKTRGQQVTLRCSPKSGHDTVSWYQQALGQGPQFIFQYYEEEERQRGNFPDRFSGHQFPNYSSELNVNALLLGDSALYLCASSPSSGVDGYTFGSGTRLTVV.

The chain carries TRBV4-1 and TRBJ2-5; D is unclear. The J call may be in error: the DNA end matches TRBJ2-7 better. The CDR3 runs 13 residues. Per germline, CDR1 MGHRA and CDR2 YSYEKL. The CDR3 DNA reads TGCGCCAGCAGCCAAGGCCCAGGTGCCGAGCAGTACTTC. This translates into CASSQGPGAEQYF.

V gene TRBV19 combines with J gene TRBJ2-1; tentatively, D is TRBD2 (5 bases). The germline V gene has CDR1 LNHDA and CDR2 SQIVND (reference sequence). CDR3 length equals 16 residues. V gave up 3 bases and J gave up 0 bases, with 12 bases separating them. The CDR3 sequence is CASSMVRDLSYNEQFF. CDR3 nucleotides: TGTGCCAGTAGTATGGTTCGGGATCTCTCCTACAATGAGCAGTTCTTC.

The chain combines TRBV27 with TRBJ2-7; D is unclear. Per germline, CDR1 MNHEY and CDR2 SMNVEV (reference sequence). The CDR3 is 13 amino acids. The germline V and J ends were trimmed by 6 bases and 1 base, with 10 bases remaining between them. The CDR3 nucleotides read TGTGCCAGCAGCAAGACCTTTTCCTACGAGCAGTACTTC. It is translated as CASSKTFSYEQYF.

This sequence joins TRBV11-2 and TRBJ2-1; 7 positions match TRBD2. This CDR3 has 16 amino acids. Germline-derived CDR1 and CDR2 are SGHAT and FQNNGV. With V trimmed by 5 bases and J by 1 base, 8 bases remained unmatched. DNA for the CDR3: TGTGCCAGCAGCCCCGGGGGGAGAAGATCCTACAATGAGCAGTTCTTC. Its protein is CASSPGGRRSYNEQFF.